These 18 T cell receptor beta chains came from one sample sequenced in a study of blood T cell repertoires in COVID-19. Assay used: immunoSEQ multiplex PCR; TCRdb lists only in-frame clones, some missing. This table holds 350,000 or so clones, about 90% found once. Input material: PBMCs or T cells enriched from blood (not recorded which). These receptor sequences come from a woman under 40 who had been exposed to COVID-19.

The genes are TRBV27 and TRBJ1-5; D call uncertain. V lost 3 bases to trimming and J lost 1 base, with 10 bases between them. The CDR3 loop spans 15 amino acids. Germline-derived CDR1 and CDR2 are MNHEY and SMNVEV (reference sequence). The CDR3 DNA reads TGTGCCAGCAGTTTTTTTGGCCAGAGCAATCAGCCCCAGCATTTT. Its protein product is CASSFFGQSNQPQHF.

The CDR3 region is CASTFSLTGFPYGYTF. CDR3 DNA: TGTGCCAGCACCTTCTCGCTAACAGGCTTTCCCTATGGCTACACCTTC. The chain employs TRBV5-8 and TRBJ1-2; weak D call: TRBD1 (5 bases). This CDR3 region has 16 residues. Germline assignment: CDR1 SGHTS and CDR2 YDEGEE. The V and J ends lost 6 bases and 4 bases respectively, with 22 bases between them.

The V and J genes are TRBV7-3 and TRBJ2-7; TRBD2 matches 14 bases. Losses at the gene ends were 2 bases for V and 2 bases for J; bases not matched to a gene: 2. In germline, CDR1 is SGHTA, CDR2 FQGTGA. CDR3 length: 16 residues. CDR3 protein: CASSLGGLAGAYEQYF. CDR3 DNA sequence: TGTGCCAGCAGCTTAGGGGGACTAGCGGGGGCCTACGAGCAGTACTTC.

The chain is built from TRBV5-1 and TRBJ1-1; no reliable D call. The V end was cut by 3 bases, the J end by 1 base, with 13 bases between. Germline CDR1 SGHRS, CDR2 YFSETQ. The CDR3 covers 15 residues. As DNA, the CDR3 is TGCGCCAGCAGCTCTTACAGTTTCAGGAACACTGAAGCTTTCTTT. Translating gives CASSSYSFRNTEAFF.

The chain's CDR3 is CASGLSGIDGELFF. The CDR3 DNA reads as TGTGCTAGTGGTTTGTCAGGGATTGACGGGGAGCTGTTTTTT. The V and J genes are TRBV12-5 and TRBJ2-2, with D perhaps matching TRBD1 (5 bases). This CDR3 contains 14 residues. Germline loops: CDR1 LGHNT, CDR2 FRNRAP. The ends were cut back, 2 bases at V and 7 bases at J, with 11 bases in the middle.

The rearrangement links TRBV12-5 to TRBJ2-3; 7 nucleotides agree with TRBD2. Trimming at V came to 7 bases and at J to 1 base, leaving 14 bases not matched to a gene. CDR1 LGHNT and CDR2 FRNRAP come from the germline V gene. The CDR3 totals 17 residues. CDR3 region: CASANPPGTSGTDTQYF. The CDR3 DNA follows: TGTGCTAGTGCCAATCCCCCCGGAACTAGCGGCACAGATACGCAGTATTTT.

As concerns this clone: This same CDR3 is encoded by further DNA sequences in the sample. CDR3 protein: CASSVGTSSYNEQFF. The CDR3 DNA reads as TGTGCCAGCAGCGTAGGGACTAGTAGCTACAATGAGCAGTTCTTC. The chain couples TRBV9 to TRBJ2-1; 7 bases fit TRBD2. V dropped 0 bases and J dropped 3; count of bases not matched to a gene: 3. Germline V gene lookup returns CDR1 SGDLS and CDR2 YYNGEE. The CDR3 has 15 residues.

The chain is built from TRBV10-3 and TRBJ2-1; TRBD2 matches at 8 bases. CDR1 and CDR2 (germline): ENHRY, SYGVKD. V was pared by 7 bases and J by 8 bases, with 10 bases of the junction left unmatched. CDR3 length: 14 residues. Here the CDR3 reads CAITTGRDRDEQFF. The CDR3 DNA sequence: TGTGCCATCACCACCGGGAGGGATAGAGATGAGCAGTTCTTC.

The chain couples TRBV5-4 to TRBJ2-1, with 9 bases identical to TRBD2. V gave up 4 bases and J gave up 5 bases; unmatched junction bases: 4. The germline CDR1 and CDR2 sequences are SGHNT and YYREEE (reference sequence). The CDR3 has 14 residues. The CDR3 protein is CASSETSGHNEQFF. The CDR3 region has the DNA TGTGCCAGCAGCGAGACTAGCGGACACAATGAGCAGTTCTTC.

This clone was seen a few times. The chain couples TRBV28 to TRBJ1-2, with D perhaps matching TRBD1 (6 bases). Trimming took 5 bases from V and 7 from J, leaving 14 bases between them. CDR1 is MDHEN, CDR2 SYDVKM, per germline. The length of the CDR3 is 13 residues. The CDR3 is CASSPPGQFGYTF. In nucleotides, the CDR3 is TGTGCCAGCAGTCCGCCTGGACAGTTTGGCTACACCTTC.

This chain connects TRBV7-3 to TRBJ2-5, with 11 positions matching TRBD2. CDR3 length: 15 amino acids. Germline CDR1 and CDR2: SGHTA and FQGTGA. Trimming took 5 bases from V and 5 from J; bases not matched to a gene: 7. The CDR3 region is CASSPRASGGETQYF. In nucleotides, the CDR3 is TGTGCCAGCAGCCCGAGGGCTAGCGGGGGGGAGACCCAGTACTTC. The whole variable domain, remainder taken from reference TRBV7-3 and TRBJ2-5, is GAGVSQTPSNKVTEKGKYVELRCDPISGHTALYWYRQSLGQGPEFLIYFQGTGAADDSGLPNDRFFAVRPEGSVSTLKIQRTERGDSAVYLCASSPRASGGETQYFGPGTRLLVL.

The chain carries TRBV29-1 and TRBJ2-7, with 7 bases matching TRBD2. CDR3 length: 14 amino acids. Germline V gene sequence: CDR1 SQVTM, CDR2 ANQGSEA. J was trimmed by 0 bases and V by 3 bases; bases with no gene match: 5. The CDR3 nucleotides are TGCAGCGTTGAGCTAGCGGAGAACTCCTACGAGCAGTACTTC. It translates to CSVELAENSYEQYF.

The CDR3 region has the DNA TGCGCCAGCAGCTTAACAGGGAGCCCCACTGAAGCTTTCTTT. Protein product: CASSLTGSPTEAFF. The chain carries TRBV5-1 and TRBJ1-1; weak D call: TRBD1 (6 bases). V lost 2 bases and J lost 4, with 12 bases in between. This CDR3 contains 14 residues. Germline V gives CDR1 SGHRS, CDR2 YFSETQ.

V is TRBV19 and J is TRBJ1-5; TRBD1 aligns across 9 bases. V lost 4 bases, J lost 11 bases, and 12 bases stayed unmatched. The CDR3 is 15 residues long. CDR1 is LNHDA and CDR2 is SQIVND in the germline V gene (reference sequence). CDR3 nucleotide sequence: TGTGCCAGTAGTACGGGGACAGGGATGTCCTCAGCCCAGCATTTT. Translated, it gives CASSTGTGMSSAQHF.

This sequence joins TRBV6-5 and TRBJ2-5; 8 bases fit TRBD1. This CDR3 region has 15 residues. Germline lookup yields CDR1 MNHEY and CDR2 SVGAGI. The V and J ends lost 10 bases and 2 bases, in that order; junction bases with no gene match: 12. The CDR3 DNA reads as TGTGCCATCCCGGACAGGGATTGGGGTCAAGAGACCCAGTACTTC. It encodes CAIPDRDWGQETQYF.

The V and J genes are TRBV5-4 and TRBJ1-1; D call uncertain. This CDR3 has 14 amino acids. Trimming stripped 0 bases from V and 1 base from J, with 7 bases between. Germline V gives CDR1 SGHNT, CDR2 YYREEE (reference sequence). As DNA, the CDR3 is TGTGCCAGCAGCTTGGACGCCGGGAACACTGAAGCTTTCTTT. Its translation: CASSLDAGNTEAFF.

Concerning this clone itself: A much larger clone differs by one base, so this may be a read error. The same CDR3 can be traced to other DNA sequences in this sample. The V call is TRBV11-3, the J call TRBJ2-7; 8 bases align to TRBD1. Germline-derived CDR1 and CDR2 are SGHNT and YENEEA. The CDR3 is 13 amino acids. Losses at the gene ends were 3 bases for V and 3 bases for J; bases not matched to a gene: 1. DNA of the CDR3: TGTGCCAGCAGCTTGGACAGGGACTACGAGCAGTACTTC. It is translated as CASSLDRDYEQYF.

The V gene is TRBV7-9, the J gene TRBJ1-5; D uncertain. The CDR3 is 15 amino acids. Germline V gives CDR1 SEHNR, CDR2 FQNEAQ (reference sequence). V was cut by 1 base and J by 0 bases, with 7 bases left in between. CDR3 sequence: CASSLDSPSNQPQHF. The CDR3 DNA sequence: TGTGCCAGCAGCTTAGACAGCCCTAGCAATCAGCCCCAGCATTTT.